The text below deals with one TCR beta chain. Its specificity is unknown. These data are taken from a study of T cells expressing NK-cell markers. Reanalyzing the 5' RACE reads, TCRdb keeps one entry per CDR3 protein, without DNA. In all, the sample yields roughly 420,000 distinct CDR3 sequences. General observations from the study: Dominant NKG2C+ clonotype frequencies of 1.0-7.0% of CD8+ T cells were measured in several donors.

Germline V CDR1 and CDR2: LGHNA, YSLEER. The CDR3 extends over 17 amino acids. The sequence derives from a woman aged 18 to 75 in good health. The gene calls are TRBV4-3 and TRBJ1-4. Sample: blood T cells: a sorted CD56 or NKG2C T cell subset, CD4+ or CD8+ T cells, or bulk PBMC T cells (not recorded which). CDR3 residues: CASSQDGEHATNEKLFF.